These 30 T cell receptor beta chains share one sample of origin, sequenced in a study of CD8 T cells in ankylosing spondylitis. Each CDR3 protein is one row after TCRdb ran MiXCR on the 5' RACE reads. The data contain about 130,000 distinct CDR3 sequences, roughly 6.6% of them singletons. The specimen sequenced was blood, either unsorted or a sorted T cell fraction (not recorded which). These receptors originate from a male donor with ankylosing spondylitis or in good health (not recorded which).

The CDR3 coding sequence is TGCAGTGCTAGAGATGAGGACAGATTTACTGCGAACACCGGGGAGCTGTTTTTT. Translated: CSARDEDRFTANTGELFF. This chain joins TRBV20-1 and TRBJ2-2; TRBD1 is a possible D gene (6 bases). This CDR3 region has 18 residues. Germline-derived CDR1 and CDR2 are DFQATT and SNEGSKA (reference sequence). Trimming left V 0 bases short and J 0 bases short, with 17 bases between.

Ten or more counts support this clonotype. The chain couples TRBV20-1 to TRBJ2-7; 16 nucleotides match TRBD2. After removal of 4 bases from V and 5 bases from J, the junction contained 14 bases not matched to a gene. Germline V gene data show CDR1 as DFQATT and CDR2 as SNEGSKA (reference sequence). The CDR3 totals 18 residues. The CDR3 loop reads CSATRGTSGRARANEQYF. The CDR3 nucleotides read TGCAGTGCTACGAGAGGGACTAGCGGGAGGGCCAGAGCTAACGAGCAGTACTTC.

This clonotype was detected many times. CDR3: CATQLAGDLDTQYF. The CDR3 bases are TGTGCCACCCAGCTAGCGGGGGATCTTGATACGCAGTATTTT. The chain uses TRBV25-1 and TRBJ2-3; 10 bases map to TRBD2. Trimming cost V 10 bases and J 6 bases; bases outside gene matches: 10. Germline lookup yields CDR1 MGHDK and CDR2 SYGVNS. This CDR3 contains 14 residues. Full variable domain (missing parts from reference TRBV25-1 and TRBJ2-3): EADIYQTPRYLVIGTGKKITLECSQTMGHDKMYWYQQDPGMELHLIHYSYGVNSTEKGDLSSESTVSRIRTEHFPLTLESARPSHTSQYLCATQLAGDLDTQYFGPGTRLTVL.

This clonotype was observed at least ten times. This chain joins TRBV30 and TRBJ2-6; D is ambiguous. V lost 0 bases and J 0 bases, leaving 3 bases between the germline ends. Germline-derived CDR1 and CDR2 are GTSNPN and SVGIG (reference sequence). The CDR3 covers 14 residues. The CDR3 nucleotides are TGTGCCTGGAGTGTAGGCTCTGGGGCCAACGTCCTGACTTTC. Residues: CAWSVGSGANVLTF.

There are many counts of this clonotype. This chain joins TRBV7-2 and TRBJ2-5; tentatively, D is TRBD1 (6 bases). The CDR3 has 14 residues. Trimming cost V 5 bases and J 5 bases, with 15 bases left between them. CDR1 is SGHTA and CDR2 is FQGNSA in the germline V gene. The CDR3 protein is CASSPRTAMETQYF. CDR3 in DNA: TGTGCCAGCAGCCCAAGGACAGCGATGGAGACCCAGTACTTC.

V gene TRBV20-1 combines with J gene TRBJ2-2; D is possibly TRBD2 (5 bases). Trimming took off 2 bases at V and 5 bases at J, with 9 bases between the two ends. CDR3 size: 13 residues. The germline CDR1 and CDR2 sequences are DFQATT and SNEGSKA (reference sequence). CDR3 protein: CSARLRGTGELFF. In nucleotides, the CDR3 is TGCAGTGCTAGATTGCGAGGGACCGGGGAGCTGTTTTTT.

This clonotype was seen repeatedly, ten times or more. The chain joins TRBV7-3 to TRBJ2-1, with 12 bases identical to TRBD2. Trimming removed 3 bases from V and 4 bases from J; junction bases left unmatched: 4. Germline V gene sequence: CDR1 SGHTA, CDR2 FQGTGA. The CDR3 runs to 16 residues. The CDR3 DNA sequence: TGTGCCAGCAGCTTTGGGACTAGCGGGCAGTACAATGAGCAGTTCTTC. It is translated as CASSFGTSGQYNEQFF.

At least ten counts were recorded for this clonotype. This sequence joins TRBV29-1 and TRBJ2-3, with 12 bases fitting TRBD1. Trimming at V came to 6 bases and at J to 10 bases, leaving 14 bases not matched to a gene. CDR1 and CDR2 (germline): SQVTM, ANQGSEA. The CDR3 loop spans 15 amino acids. DNA for the CDR3: TGCAGCGTGGGACAGGGGGCCTTCAAGGCCGATCCGCAGTATTTT. It codes for CSVGQGAFKADPQYF.

This clonotype was counted ten times or more. The chain is built from TRBV5-1 and TRBJ2-5; TRBD1 might be the D (7 bases). Trimming took 4 bases from V and 5 from J, leaving 24 bases between them. CDR3 length: 17 residues. Looked up from germline, CDR1 is SGHRS and CDR2 is YFSETQ. The CDR3 region has the DNA TGCGCCAGCAGCCGACTAGGACAGGCGGCTCTGGCGGAGACCCAGTACTTC. Translation: CASSRLGQAALAETQYF.

This clonotype was recorded many times. The chain employs TRBV5-1 and TRBJ2-1; the D is unclear. V was shortened by 8 bases and J by 7 bases, with 19 bases between the two germline ends. Germline values: CDR1 SGHRS, CDR2 YFSETQ. The CDR3 contains 14 residues. For the CDR3, the DNA is TGCGCCAGTACCGACTTCCACCCTGGGAATGAGCAGTTCTTC. Protein sequence: CASTDFHPGNEQFF.

This clonotype occurred many times. The chain recombines TRBV29-1 with TRBJ1-2; D gene unclear. Germline V CDR1 and CDR2: SQVTM, ANQGSEA. The CDR3 consists of 13 residues. V lost 0 bases, J lost 4 bases, and 9 bases lay in between. The CDR3 reads CSVEDMDFYGYTF. The CDR3, as DNA: TGCAGCGTTGAAGACATGGATTTCTATGGCTACACCTTC.

This clonotype has at least ten counts. This rearrangement joins TRBV30 to TRBJ2-7; TRBD1 agrees at 8 bases. The ends lost 0 bases at V and 9 bases at J; junction bases unmatched: 7. Germline V gives CDR1 GTSNPN, CDR2 SVGIG (reference sequence). The CDR3 length is 13 residues. CDR3 amino acids: CAWSVDREGVQYF. DNA for the CDR3: TGTGCCTGGAGTGTGGACAGGGAAGGGGTGCAGTACTTC.

Many counts were recorded for this clonotype. The chain combines TRBV12-3 or TRBV12-4 with TRBJ2-7; D is possibly TRBD1 or TRBD2 (5 bases each). The CDR3 sequence is 15 residues long. Trimming left V 3 bases short and J 4 bases short, with 16 bases between. The CDR3 loop is CASSFDAGSRYEQYF. In DNA form, the CDR3 reads TGTGCCAGCAGTTTTGATGCAGGGAGTAGGTACGAGCAGTACTTC.

This clonotype was recorded a few times. CDR3 sequence: CASSLPEDNEQFF. The CDR3 DNA reads as TGCGCCAGCAGCTTGCCAGAAGACAATGAGCAGTTCTTC. The chain carries TRBV5-1 and TRBJ2-1; D call uncertain. The CDR3 has 13 amino acids. V dropped 1 base and J dropped 5 bases, with 7 bases sitting between them. The V gene's germline CDR1 is SGHRS and CDR2 YFSETQ.

This clonotype was found many times. The chain links TRBV5-1 to TRBJ2-3, with D hard to call. Germline CDR1 reads SGHRS; CDR2 reads YFSETQ. Deletions cut 7 bases from V and 4 bases from J, with 13 bases between. The CDR3 extends over 13 amino acids. The CDR3 spells CASSAIGADTQYF. Here the CDR3 DNA reads TGCGCCAGCTCAGCGATTGGCGCAGATACGCAGTATTTT.

This clonotype was found a few times. The chain is built from TRBV20-1 and TRBJ2-6; weak D call: TRBD1 (5 bases). Germline CDR1 reads DFQATT; CDR2 reads SNEGSKA (reference sequence). V was cut by 6 bases and J by 4 bases, with 22 bases left in between. This CDR3 contains 17 residues. The chain's CDR3 is CSAPRYRGAGGANVLTF. CDR3 sequence (DNA): TGCAGTGCCCCAAGATATAGGGGCGCAGGGGGGGCCAACGTCCTGACTTTC.

This clonotype was recorded at least ten times. The chain has TRBV28 and TRBJ2-7; 7 bases match TRBD1. CDR1 and CDR2 from the germline V gene are MDHEN and SYDVKM. CDR3 length equals 14 residues. Losses at the gene ends were 6 bases for V and 3 bases for J; bases not matched to a gene: 8. CDR3 DNA sequence: TGTGCCAGCAGCCCGGGACAGCTCCTCTACGAGCAGTACTTC. It specifies CASSPGQLLYEQYF.

Ten or more counts support this clonotype. The chain combines TRBV11-2 with TRBJ2-5, with D possibly TRBD1 on 6 matching bases. CDR1 is SGHAT and CDR2 is FQNNGV in the germline V gene. V was cut by 3 bases and J by 2 bases, with 10 bases left in between. This CDR3 is built from 14 residues. Here the CDR3 reads CASSFTGSQETQYF. The CDR3 nucleotides are TGTGCCAGCAGCTTCACAGGGTCACAAGAGACCCAGTACTTC.

There are many counts of this clonotype. The rearrangement joins TRBV15 to TRBJ2-3; 10 nucleotides match TRBD2. CDR3 size: 18 residues. Trimming cost V 0 bases and J 2 bases; bases outside gene matches: 8. Germline V gene lookup returns CDR1 LNHNV and CDR2 YYDKDF (reference sequence). Here the CDR3 reads CATSRDPGTSVDTDTQYF. Written as DNA, the CDR3 is TGTGCCACCAGCAGAGATCCCGGGACTAGCGTAGACACAGATACGCAGTATTTT.

There are many counts of this clonotype. The chain combines TRBV30 with TRBJ1-1, with no clear D. The CDR3 has 13 amino acids. Trimming shortened V by 8 bases and J by 0 bases, and 13 bases separated the two germline ends. From germline, CDR1 is GTSNPN and CDR2 SVGIG (reference sequence). This CDR3 is CAHLAAMNTEAFF. CDR3 DNA: TGTGCCCACCTTGCCGCGATGAACACTGAAGCTTTCTTT.

Many counts were recorded for this clonotype. V and J are TRBV20-1 and TRBJ2-5; tentatively, D is TRBD1 (5 bases). V gave up 1 base and J gave up 2 bases, with 11 bases separating them. The CDR3 is made up of 14 amino acids. Germline V gene data show CDR1 as DFQATT and CDR2 as SNEGSKA (reference sequence). The CDR3 sequence: CSARASGKQETQYF. The DNA for the CDR3 is TGCAGTGCTAGAGCCTCAGGGAAGCAAGAGACCCAGTACTTC.

The table lists this clonotype with many counts. The chain links TRBV10-3 to TRBJ2-7, with D possibly being TRBD1 or TRBD2 (5 bases each). The CDR3 sequence is 15 residues long. Germline V gene sequence: CDR1 ENHRY, CDR2 SYGVKD. The V end was cut by 0 bases, the J end by 4 bases, with 13 bases between. CDR3 sequence reads: CAISESERGFYEQYF. In DNA, the CDR3 is TGTGCCATCAGTGAGTCGGAGAGGGGATTTTACGAGCAGTACTTC.

This clonotype was counted at least ten times. The junction departs from the called germline gene at one end, perhaps through a read error. The chain is built from TRBV7-9 and TRBJ1-2; possible D gene TRBD1, 5 bases. Germline V gene lookup returns CDR1 SEHNR and CDR2 FQNEAQ (reference sequence). This CDR3 is 13 amino acids long. This CDR3 reads CASSLAVGDRPGF. The CDR3 nucleotides read TGTGCCAGCAGCTTAGCGGTCGGGGACCGCCCCGGCTTC.

This clonotype has ten or more counts. This chain joins TRBV11-2 and TRBJ1-5; D gene unclear. Trimming stripped 0 bases from V and 3 bases from J, with 6 bases between. Germline V gene lookup returns CDR1 SGHAT and CDR2 FQNNGV. The CDR3 covers 14 residues. Written as DNA, the CDR3 is TGTGCCAGCAGCTTAGACCGTTACAATCAGCCCCAGCATTTT. This encodes CASSLDRYNQPQHF.

This clonotype was seen at least ten times. V and J are TRBV20-1 and TRBJ2-3; 7 nucleotides align to TRBD2. CDR3 length equals 15 residues. Germline loops: CDR1 DFQATT, CDR2 SNEGSKA (reference sequence). V lost 3 bases to trimming and J lost 3 bases; unmatched junction nucleotides: 9. The CDR3 sequence is CSARVWGRATDTQYF. Written as DNA, the CDR3 is TGCAGTGCTAGGGTGTGGGGGAGGGCTACAGATACGCAGTATTTT.

This clonotype was detected many times. The chain joins TRBV5-1 to TRBJ1-2, with 7 bases aligning to TRBD1. J was trimmed by 2 bases and V by 5 bases; bases with no gene match: 15. Germline-derived CDR1 and CDR2 are SGHRS and YFSETQ. This CDR3 contains 17 residues. Here the CDR3 reads CASRSPGQPQLNYGYTF. The CDR3 nucleotides read TGCGCCAGCAGGTCACCGGGACAGCCCCAATTGAACTATGGCTACACCTTC.

This clonotype was counted a few times. The rearrangement links TRBV7-6 to TRBJ1-1; D call uncertain. V dropped 0 bases and J dropped 0 bases, with 11 bases sitting between them. The length of the CDR3 is 16 residues. Germline V gene lookup returns CDR1 SGHVS and CDR2 FNYEAQ. The CDR3 sequence is CASSLAGGRMNTEAFF. The CDR3 bases are TGTGCCAGCAGCTTAGCGGGCGGACGTATGAACACTGAAGCTTTCTTT.

In its sample, this clonotype was seen many times. The chain has TRBV5-8 and TRBJ1-5; D is ambiguous. Trimming removed 3 bases from V and 0 bases from J, with 16 bases in between. Looked up from germline, CDR1 is SGHTS and CDR2 is YDEGEE. The CDR3 spans 17 residues. The CDR3 reads CASSWRSGPSSNQPQHF. Written as DNA, the CDR3 is TGTGCCAGCAGCTGGCGGTCGGGCCCCAGTAGCAATCAGCCCCAGCATTTT. The variable domain in full, completed from reference TRBV5-8 and TRBJ1-5, reads EAGVTQSPTHLIKTRGQQATLRCSPISGHTSVYWYQQALGLGLQFLLWYDEGEERNRGNFPPRFSGRQFPNYSSELNVNALELEDSALYLCASSWRSGPSSNQPQHFGDGTRLSIL.

This clonotype has only a few counts. This clone may be a read error of a much larger clone one base away. The CDR3 spells CASSSPTQYF. The CDR3 DNA is TGTGCCAGCAGCTCCCCCACGCAGTATTTT. The chain has TRBV11-2 and TRBJ2-3; D call uncertain. CDR3 length: 10 amino acids. V dropped 4 bases and J dropped 9 bases, with 5 bases sitting between them. Germline-derived CDR1 and CDR2 are SGHAT and FQNNGV.

The table lists this clonotype with many counts. The chain employs TRBV7-6 and TRBJ1-5; D is undetermined. Germline V lookup: CDR1 SGHVS, CDR2 FNYEAQ. The CDR3 totals 11 residues. V was pared by 1 base and J by 9 bases, with 4 bases between. The CDR3 region has the DNA TGTGCCAGCAGCTTAGGGGGGCCCCAGCATTTT. Its translation is CASSLGGPQHF.